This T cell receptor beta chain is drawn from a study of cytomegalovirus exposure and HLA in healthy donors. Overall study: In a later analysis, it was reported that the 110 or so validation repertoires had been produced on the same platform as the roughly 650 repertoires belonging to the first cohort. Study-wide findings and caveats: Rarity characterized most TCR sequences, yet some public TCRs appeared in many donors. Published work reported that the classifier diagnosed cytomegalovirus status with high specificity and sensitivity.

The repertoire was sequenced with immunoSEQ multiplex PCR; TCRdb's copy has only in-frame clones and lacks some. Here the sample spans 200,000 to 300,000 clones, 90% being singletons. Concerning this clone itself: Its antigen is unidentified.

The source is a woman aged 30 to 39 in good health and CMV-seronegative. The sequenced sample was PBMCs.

DNA for the CDR3: TGTGCCACAAACATAGGGGTTGACAATCAGCCCCAGCATTTT. This codes for CATNIGVDNQPQHF. The chain carries TRBV19 and TRBJ1-5, with a tentative D call TRBD1 (5 bases). V dropped 10 bases and J dropped 3 bases, with 16 bases sitting between them. This CDR3 is 14 amino acids long. Germline V CDR1 and CDR2: LNHDA, SQIVND (reference sequence).